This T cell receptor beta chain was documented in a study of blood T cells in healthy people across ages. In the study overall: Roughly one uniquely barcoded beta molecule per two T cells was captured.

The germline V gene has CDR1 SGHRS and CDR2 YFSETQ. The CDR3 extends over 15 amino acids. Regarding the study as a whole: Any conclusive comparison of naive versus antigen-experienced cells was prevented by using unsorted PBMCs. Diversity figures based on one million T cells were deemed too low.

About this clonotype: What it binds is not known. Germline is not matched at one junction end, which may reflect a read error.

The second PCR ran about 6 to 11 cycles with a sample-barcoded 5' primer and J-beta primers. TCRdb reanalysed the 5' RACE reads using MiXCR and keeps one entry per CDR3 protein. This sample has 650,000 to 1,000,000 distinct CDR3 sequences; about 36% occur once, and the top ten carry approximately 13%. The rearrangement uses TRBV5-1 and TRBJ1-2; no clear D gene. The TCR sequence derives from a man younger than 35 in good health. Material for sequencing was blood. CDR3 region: CASSWATDRRNGHTF. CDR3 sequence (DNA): TGCGCCAGCAGCTGGGCCACCGATCGACGGAATGGCCACACCTTC.